What follows are 28 T cell receptor beta chains derived from one specimen sequenced in a study of blood T cell repertoires in COVID-19. Data came from immunoSEQ multiplex PCR; TCRdb stores just in-frame clones and leaves some out. The sample lists about 55,000 clones; about 85% were seen once. The sample consisted of peripheral blood. These receptor sequences come from a human donor in a cohort sampled during active COVID-19.

This clone was detected only once. The chain links TRBV15 to TRBJ2-7, with TRBD1 matching 11 bases. CDR3 length: 15 residues. V shed 4 bases, J shed 6 bases, and the junction held 8 bases outside the gene matches. From germline, CDR1 is LNHNV and CDR2 YYDKDF (reference sequence). The CDR3 DNA follows: TGTGCCACCAGCACTATAGGACAGGGGGCGCCCGAGCAGTACTTC. Encoded protein: CATSTIGQGAPEQYF.

This chain connects TRBV2 to TRBJ2-7, with D possibly being TRBD2 (5 bases). This CDR3 contains 14 residues. Germline loops: CDR1 SNHLY, CDR2 FYNNEI. V was shortened by 5 bases and J by 4 bases, with 15 bases between the two germline ends. The CDR3 spells CASSLEIGEYEQYF. The CDR3 DNA reads TGTGCCAGCAGTTTAGAGATCGGGGAATACGAGCAGTACTTC.

The V and J genes are TRBV5-1 and TRBJ2-3, with D hard to call. Germline CDR1 SGHRS, CDR2 YFSETQ. V was clipped by 0 bases and J by 4 bases, with 12 bases between them. The CDR3 has 15 residues. The CDR3: CASSLDGRISDTQYF. In nucleotides, the CDR3 is TGCGCCAGCAGCTTGGATGGCCGAATTTCAGATACGCAGTATTTT.

This clone is a singleton in its sample. The chain uses TRBV2 and TRBJ1-2, with D maybe TRBD1 (5 bases). This CDR3 region has 13 residues. The V end lost 7 bases, the J end lost 6 bases, and 15 bases lay between the germline ends. The germline CDR1 and CDR2 sequences are SNHLY and FYNNEI. The DNA for the CDR3 is TGTGCCAGCAATAGGCAGGGCCGAGATGGCTACACCTTC. Its protein is CASNRQGRDGYTF.

This clone has just a few counts. The chain employs TRBV6-5 and TRBJ1-5, with TRBD1 matching over 9 bases. CDR3 length equals 14 residues. Germline loops: CDR1 MNHEY, CDR2 SVGAGI. V shed 6 bases and J 6 bases; nucleotides not matched to a gene: 6. CDR3 DNA: TGTGCCAGCAGCTCGACAGGGGGGAGTCAGCCCCAGCATTTT. Residues: CASSSTGGSQPQHF.

V is TRBV5-8 and J is TRBJ1-2; D perhaps matches TRBD1 (5 bases). The CDR3 sequence is 15 residues long. V gave up 0 bases and J gave up 5 bases, with 14 bases separating them. Germline V gene sequence: CDR1 SGHTS, CDR2 YDEGEE. CDR3 amino acids: CASSLEGWGMYGYTF. CDR3 coding DNA: TGTGCCAGCAGCTTGGAGGGGTGGGGAATGTATGGCTACACCTTC.

The rearrangement links TRBV7-2 to TRBJ1-5; TRBD1 matches 9 bases. Per the germline V gene, CDR1 is SGHTA and CDR2 is FQGNSA. This CDR3 comprises 15 residues. V lost 1 base, J lost 5 bases, and 3 bases stayed unmatched. DNA for the CDR3: TGTGCCAGCAGCTTAGTCGGACAGGGGCATCAGCCCCAGCATTTT. Translating gives CASSLVGQGHQPQHF.

This clone was found a few times. The rearrangement joins TRBV19 to TRBJ2-3; 13 nucleotides match TRBD2. Germline trimming cut 6 bases from V and 5 bases from J; bases unmatched to any gene: 8. Looked up from germline, CDR1 is LNHDA and CDR2 is SQIVND (reference sequence). The CDR3 consists of 16 residues. This CDR3 is CASRPTSGGALDTQYF. CDR3 bases: TGTGCCAGTAGACCAACTAGCGGGGGGGCCTTAGATACGCAGTATTTT.

This chain connects TRBV5-8 to TRBJ1-3; unclear D gene. Germline assignment: CDR1 SGHTS and CDR2 YDEGEE. The V end lost 6 bases, the J end lost 2 bases, and 15 bases lay between the germline ends. The CDR3 totals 15 residues. This chain's CDR3 is CASNPGKGTGNTIYF. The CDR3, as DNA: TGTGCCAGCAACCCGGGGAAGGGCACTGGAAACACCATATATTTT.

The chain combines TRBV27 with TRBJ2-1, with TRBD2 matching 8 bases. CDR1 and CDR2 (germline): MNHEY, SMNVEV (reference sequence). After removal of 7 bases from V and 0 bases from J, the junction contained 8 bases not matched to a gene. This CDR3 has 16 residues. The CDR3 region is CASNLAGYSSYNEQFF. CDR3 DNA: TGTGCCAGCAACTTAGCGGGGTACAGCTCCTACAATGAGCAGTTCTTC.

This chain uses TRBV9 with TRBJ1-2; the match to TRBD1 covers 7 bases. V lost 0 bases to trimming and J lost 6 bases; unmatched junction nucleotides: 11. Germline-derived CDR1 and CDR2 are SGDLS and YYNGEE. The CDR3 is 16 amino acids. The CDR3 protein is CASSVVEGGAGDGYTF. Here the CDR3 DNA reads TGTGCCAGCAGCGTAGTGGAAGGGGGCGCAGGGGATGGCTACACCTTC.

The V and J genes are TRBV11-3 and TRBJ2-1; 7 bases agree with TRBD1. Germline CDR1 is SGHNT and CDR2 is YENEEA. CDR3 size: 16 residues. The V and J ends lost 5 bases and 2 bases, in that order; junction bases with no gene match: 9. The CDR3 DNA is TGTGCCAGCAGCCCTACGACAGGGTTTGCCTACAATGAGCAGTTCTTC. Translated, it gives CASSPTTGFAYNEQFF. Combining the CDR3 with reference TRBV11-3 and TRBJ2-1 gives the whole variable domain EAGVVQSPRYKIIEKKQPVAFWCNPISGHNTLYWYLQNLGQGPELLIRYENEEAVDDSQLPKDRFSAERLKGVDSTLKIQPAELGDSAVYLCASSPTTGFAYNEQFFGPGTRLTVL.

This clone appeared a few times. The CDR3 region has the DNA TGCGCCAGCAGACAAATGTCCGCGGATCCGGCACTGTTTTTT. Translated: CASRQMSADPALFF. V and J are TRBV4-1 and TRBJ1-4, with D unresolved. Germline CDR1 is MGHRA and CDR2 is YSYEKL. CDR3 size: 14 residues. Trimming cost V 6 bases and J 13 bases, with 21 bases left between them.

This clone has just a few counts. V is TRBV6-1 and J is TRBJ2-7, with 9 bases fitting TRBD1. With 2 bases clipped from V and 5 bases from J, the junction kept 1 base outside the gene matches. This CDR3 spans 13 amino acids. CDR1 is MNHNS and CDR2 is SASEGT in the germline V gene. CDR3 protein: CASSERTGDEQYF. CDR3 bases: TGTGCCAGCAGTGAAAGGACAGGGGACGAGCAGTACTTC.

The chain is built from TRBV6-5 and TRBJ2-2; 8 nucleotides line up with TRBD2. The CDR3 is 15 residues long. Germline loops: CDR1 MNHEY, CDR2 SVGAGI. V was clipped by 5 bases and J by 3 bases; unmatched bases: 5. CDR3 amino acids: CASSKLAEHTGELFF. In nucleotides, the CDR3 is TGTGCCAGCAGTAAACTAGCGGAGCACACCGGGGAGCTGTTTTTT.

In its sample, this clone was seen once. V usage is TRBV27 and J usage is TRBJ1-1; a weak D match, TRBD1 (6 bases). The V end was cut by 4 bases, the J end by 11 bases, with 20 bases between. Per germline, CDR1 MNHEY and CDR2 SMNVEV (reference sequence). The CDR3 sequence is 14 residues long. CDR3 sequence reads: CASSSLGYRRGAFF. The CDR3 DNA sequence: TGTGCCAGCAGTTCCTTGGGGTACCGCAGGGGCGCTTTCTTT.

V is TRBV6-1 and J is TRBJ1-1; D remains ambiguous. V gave up 1 base and J gave up 10 bases, with 13 bases separating them. Germline lookup yields CDR1 MNHNS and CDR2 SASEGT. The CDR3 sequence is 13 residues long. CDR3 sequence: CASSEGDYVRAFF. The CDR3 DNA follows: TGTGCCAGCAGTGAAGGCGACTATGTACGAGCTTTCTTT.

V is TRBV11-2 and J is TRBJ2-7; D might be TRBD1 (6 bases). Trimming cost V 3 bases and J 6 bases, with 12 bases left between them. Germline loops: CDR1 SGHAT, CDR2 FQNNGV. The CDR3 loop spans 13 amino acids. The CDR3 DNA reads TGTGCCAGCAGCTTTACAGGGACGGTCGAGCAGTACTTC. Translated, it gives CASSFTGTVEQYF.

This sequence joins TRBV18 and TRBJ1-4; 7 bases are shared with TRBD1. The CDR3 runs to 13 residues. The germline gives CDR1 KGHSH, CDR2 LQKENI. V gave up 4 bases and J gave up 10 bases; unmatched junction bases: 6. The CDR3 here is CASSLGTDPKLFF. The CDR3 DNA sequence: TGTGCCAGCTCACTCGGGACAGACCCAAAACTGTTTTTT.

The rearrangement joins TRBV2 to TRBJ2-3; D remains ambiguous. V was pared by 3 bases and J by 2 bases, with 9 bases between. The CDR3 covers 14 residues. Per germline, CDR1 SNHLY and CDR2 FYNNEI. The CDR3 DNA sequence: TGTGCCAGCAGTGAGGGCAGTTTCACAGATACGCAGTATTTT. This encodes CASSEGSFTDTQYF.

The chain links TRBV5-1 to TRBJ1-2, with 7 nucleotides matching TRBD1. CDR3 length: 14 residues. The trim removed 3 bases at V and 0 bases at J, leaving 2 bases unmatched. Germline CDR1 is SGHRS and CDR2 is YFSETQ. DNA for the CDR3: TGCGCCAGCAGCTCGACAGGGTCTAACTATGGCTACACCTTC. This encodes CASSSTGSNYGYTF.

The CDR3 loop reads CASSQDRIPRMESYEQYF. CDR3 DNA: TGCGCCAGCAGCCAAGATCGAATCCCTAGAATGGAGAGCTACGAGCAGTACTTC. This sequence joins TRBV4-1 and TRBJ2-7; D unresolved. This CDR3 is 18 amino acids long. V lost 0 bases to trimming and J lost 3 bases, with 21 bases between them. CDR1 is MGHRA, CDR2 YSYEKL, per germline.

The rearrangement links TRBV18 to TRBJ2-5, with D tentatively TRBD2 (6 bases). V lost 5 bases and J lost 3, with 10 bases in between. Germline lookup yields CDR1 KGHSH and CDR2 LQKENI. The CDR3 runs to 13 residues. As DNA, the CDR3 is TGTGCCAGCTCAGAGGTAGCGGAAGAGACCCAGTACTTC. Its translation: CASSEVAEETQYF.

This sequence joins TRBV28 and TRBJ2-3; 15 nucleotides match TRBD2. The CDR3 sequence is 17 residues long. The germline V gene has CDR1 MDHEN and CDR2 SYDVKM. With V trimmed by 3 bases and J by 5 bases, 6 bases remained unmatched. CDR3 region: CASSLTGLAGGQDTQYF. CDR3 DNA sequence: TGTGCCAGCAGTTTGACGGGACTAGCGGGGGGTCAAGATACGCAGTATTTT.

The V gene is TRBV7-9, the J gene TRBJ2-7, with D perhaps TRBD2 (6 bases). V gave up 5 bases and J gave up 2 bases, with 13 bases separating them. The CDR3 consists of 14 residues. Germline V CDR1 and CDR2: SEHNR, FQNEAQ (reference sequence). The CDR3 sequence: CASSLGGTPYEQYF. For the CDR3, the DNA is TGTGCCAGCAGCCTGGGCGGGACCCCCTACGAGCAGTACTTC.

This chain joins TRBV10-3 and TRBJ2-3; 7 bases agree with TRBD1. Germline V gives CDR1 ENHRY, CDR2 SYGVKD. Trimming removed 4 bases from V and 2 bases from J; junction bases left unmatched: 3. The CDR3 extends over 14 amino acids. The CDR3 loop reads CAISVEGATDTQYF. The CDR3 nucleotides read TGTGCCATCAGTGTTGAGGGGGCCACAGATACGCAGTATTTT.

The V gene is TRBV3-1 (or the pseudogene TRBV3-2), the J gene TRBJ2-5; TRBD1 matches 9 bases. The CDR3 is 13 amino acids. CDR1 and CDR2 (germline): LGHDT, YNNKEL (reference sequence). Trimming cost V 3 bases and J 4 bases; bases outside gene matches: 0. CDR3 nucleotide sequence: TGTGCCAGCAGCCAGGACAGGGGAGAGACCCAGTACTTC. Translating gives CASSQDRGETQYF.

This chain links TRBV19 with TRBJ1-4, with TRBD1 matching over 8 bases. Trimming removed 7 bases from V and 4 bases from J; junction bases left unmatched: 8. Per the germline V gene, CDR1 is LNHDA and CDR2 is SQIVND (reference sequence). CDR3 length: 15 amino acids. CDR3: CASTDGQGFNEKLFF. The DNA of the CDR3 is TGTGCCAGTACCGACGGACAGGGCTTTAATGAAAAACTGTTTTTT.